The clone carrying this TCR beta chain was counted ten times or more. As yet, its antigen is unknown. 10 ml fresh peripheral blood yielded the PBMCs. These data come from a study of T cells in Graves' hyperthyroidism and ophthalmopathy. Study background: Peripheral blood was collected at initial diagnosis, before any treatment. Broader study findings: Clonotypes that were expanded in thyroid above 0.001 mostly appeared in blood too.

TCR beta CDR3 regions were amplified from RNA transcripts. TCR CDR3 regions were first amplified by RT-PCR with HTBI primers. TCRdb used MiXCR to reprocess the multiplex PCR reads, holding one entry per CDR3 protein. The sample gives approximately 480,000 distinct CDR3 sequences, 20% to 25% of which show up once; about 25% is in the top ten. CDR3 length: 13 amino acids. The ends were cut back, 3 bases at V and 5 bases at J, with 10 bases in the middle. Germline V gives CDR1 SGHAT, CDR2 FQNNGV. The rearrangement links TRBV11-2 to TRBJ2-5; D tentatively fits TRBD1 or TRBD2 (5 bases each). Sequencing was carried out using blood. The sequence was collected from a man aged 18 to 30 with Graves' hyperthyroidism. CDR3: CASSFGTMETQYF. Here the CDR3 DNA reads TGTGCCAGCAGCTTCGGGACGATGGAGACCCAGTACTTC. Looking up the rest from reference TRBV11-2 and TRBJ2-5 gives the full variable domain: EAGVAQSPRYKIIEKRQSVAFWCNPISGHATLYWYQQILGQGPKLLIQFQNNGVVDDSQLPKDRFSAERLKGVDSTLKIQPAKLEDSAVYLCASSFGTMETQYFGPGTRLLVL.